This TCR beta chain was sequenced for a study of CD8+CD57+ T cells in acquired aplastic anemia. Study background: Mean yield of DNA from sorted CD4+ and CD8+ cells was roughly 3.1 ug. Findings and limits, study-wide: For CD8+ Simpson's diversity, patients and controls showed no significant difference.

Germline assignment: CDR1 SNHLY and CDR2 FYNNEI. V gave up 8 bases and J gave up 4 bases, with 9 bases separating them. The CDR3 covers 13 residues. Profiling of TCR beta VDJ combinations and CDR3 sequences used genomic DNA as template. Each CDR3 protein gets one entry after TCRdb re-called the reads with MiXCR. The repertoire holds tens of thousands of distinct CDR3 sequences, more than 65% seen once, with 20% to 25% in the top ten. The sample holds one count of this clonotype. Its target is unknown. The TCR originated in a human donor in good health, serving as a control. The rearrangement links TRBV2 to TRBJ1-6, with D hard to call. Sequences were obtained from sorted CD4+, CD8+, or CD8+CD57+ T cells (not recorded which) from PBMCs. The CDR3 sequence: CASEGSYNSPLHF. In nucleotides, the CDR3 is TGTGCCAGCGAGGGATCGTATAATTCACCCCTCCACTTT.